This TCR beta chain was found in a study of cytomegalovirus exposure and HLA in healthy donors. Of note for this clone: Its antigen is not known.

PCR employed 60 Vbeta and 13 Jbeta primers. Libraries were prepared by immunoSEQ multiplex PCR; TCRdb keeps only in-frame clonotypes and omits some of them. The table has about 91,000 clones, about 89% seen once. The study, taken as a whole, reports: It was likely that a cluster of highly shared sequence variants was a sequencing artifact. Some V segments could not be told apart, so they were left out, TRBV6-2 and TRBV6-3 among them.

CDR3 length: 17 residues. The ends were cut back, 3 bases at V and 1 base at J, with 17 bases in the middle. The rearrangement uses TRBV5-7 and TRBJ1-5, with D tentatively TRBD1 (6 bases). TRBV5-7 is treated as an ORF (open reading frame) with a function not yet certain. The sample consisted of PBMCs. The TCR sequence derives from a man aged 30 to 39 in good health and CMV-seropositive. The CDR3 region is CASSWRQVITSNQPQHF. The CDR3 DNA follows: TGTGCCAGCAGCTGGAGACAGGTTATAACCAGCAATCAGCCCCAGCATTTT.